The next 24 T cell receptor beta chains were all read from a single sample in a study of long-term antiretroviral therapy in people with HIV. immunoSEQ v3.0 was run at survey level. TCRdb's table, derived via immunoSEQ multiplex PCR, lists solely in-frame clones and lacks some. The sample records roughly 21,000 clones, roughly 84% being singletons. The source was unsorted PBMCs, collected 0.2 years before starting antiretroviral therapy. The origin of the receptors is a man aged 18-30 years with HIV.

The table lists this clone with a count of one. This chain links TRBV7-6 with TRBJ2-5, with D unresolved. In germline, CDR1 is SGHVS, CDR2 FNYEAQ. Trimming cost V 1 base and J 7 bases, with 16 bases left between them. This CDR3 region has 15 residues. DNA of the CDR3: TGTGCCAGCAGCTTAGATTGGGCCTCTCGTGCGACCCAGTACTTC. This gives the protein CASSLDWASRATQYF.

The chain combines TRBV5-1 with TRBJ2-7, with TRBD1 as a possible D gene (6 bases). The CDR3 covers 15 residues. The ends were cut back, 0 bases at V and 3 bases at J, with 13 bases in the middle. Germline values: CDR1 SGHRS, CDR2 YFSETQ. For the CDR3, the DNA is TGCGCCAGCAGCTTGGAAGCCTGGACAGTCTACGAGCAGTACTTC. Its translation is CASSLEAWTVYEQYF.

This chain connects TRBV5-1 to TRBJ1-2; 8 bases align to TRBD1. The CDR3 has 14 residues. Trimming removed 2 bases from V and 4 bases from J; junction bases left unmatched: 4. Looked up from germline, CDR1 is SGHRS and CDR2 is YFSETQ. The CDR3 DNA is TGCGCCAGCAGCTTAGGACAGGGAGGCTATGGCTACACCTTC. It translates to CASSLGQGGYGYTF.

This clone was recorded once. V gene TRBV30 combines with J gene TRBJ2-1; 10 positions agree with TRBD2. The germline V gene encodes CDR1 GTSNPN and CDR2 SVGIG (reference sequence). This CDR3 has 15 amino acids. V gave up 1 base and J gave up 8 bases; unmatched junction bases: 8. CDR3 DNA: TGTGCCTGGAGTGGGTCTAGCGGGAGTAAGGATGAGCAGTTCTTC. Its protein product is CAWSGSSGSKDEQFF.

V gene TRBV9 combines with J gene TRBJ1-2, with D possibly TRBD1 on 6 matching bases. Per germline, CDR1 SGDLS and CDR2 YYNGEE. Trimming stripped 4 bases from V and 5 bases from J, with 12 bases between. CDR3 length: 13 residues. The CDR3 region is CASSPVDSYGYTF. The CDR3 bases are TGTGCCAGCAGCCCCGTGGACAGTTATGGCTACACCTTC.

The V and J genes are TRBV13 and TRBJ2-7; the match to TRBD1 covers 8 bases. V dropped 4 bases and J dropped 6; count of bases not matched to a gene: 5. CDR3 length: 13 residues. Germline values: CDR1 PRHDT, CDR2 FYEKMQ (reference sequence). The CDR3 DNA reads as TGTGCCAGCAGCTCCGGGACAGGAGTCGAGCAGTACTTC. As protein: CASSSGTGVEQYF.

There are a few counts of this clone. This sequence joins TRBV4-2 and TRBJ2-1, with 10 bases that match TRBD2. In germline, CDR1 is LGHNA, CDR2 YNFKEQ. Trimming removed 3 bases from V and 14 bases from J; junction bases left unmatched: 10. The CDR3 totals 14 residues. DNA of the CDR3: TGTGCCAGCAGCCACGGGGGTAGCGGGGGGCCGGAGTTCTTC. It yields the protein CASSHGGSGGPEFF.

The V and J genes are TRBV19 and TRBJ1-1; unclear D gene. The CDR3 runs to 14 residues. Germline V gives CDR1 LNHDA, CDR2 SQIVND (reference sequence). Trimming pared 7 bases from V and 0 bases from J, leaving 12 bases between. CDR3 in DNA: TGTGCCAGTAAGGAAAAGGCTTTGAACACTGAAGCTTTCTTT. Amino acid sequence: CASKEKALNTEAFF. The variable domain in full, with the rest retrieved from reference TRBV19 and TRBJ1-1, is DGGITQSPKYLFRKEGQNVTLSCEQNLNHDAMYWYRQDPGQGLRLIYYSQIVNDFQKGDIAEGYSVSREKKESFPLTVTSAQKNPTAFYLCASKEKALNTEAFFGQGTRLTVV.

The gene calls are TRBV5-8 and TRBJ1-2; 8 bases line up with TRBD1. CDR3 size: 17 residues. Germline loops: CDR1 SGHTS, CDR2 YDEGEE. After removal of 3 bases from V and 6 bases from J, the junction contained 16 bases not matched to a gene. CDR3 residues: CASSSRPQGAWGDGYTF. DNA for the CDR3: TGTGCCAGCAGCTCGAGGCCCCAGGGGGCATGGGGCGATGGCTACACCTTC.

V and J are TRBV5-6 and TRBJ2-7, with D perhaps being TRBD1 or TRBD2 (5 bases each). Germline V gives CDR1 SGHDT, CDR2 YYEEEE. V was shortened by 4 bases and J by 4 bases, with 12 bases between the two germline ends. The CDR3 is 13 amino acids. The DNA of the CDR3 is TGTGCCAGCAGCCCGGGACGTCCGTACGAGCAGTACTTC. Encoded protein: CASSPGRPYEQYF.

The V call is TRBV2, the J call TRBJ1-1; D ambiguous. This CDR3 spans 13 amino acids. The V end was cut by 6 bases, the J end by 0 bases, with 8 bases between. CDR1 is SNHLY, CDR2 FYNNEI, per germline. DNA for the CDR3: TGTGCCAGCAGAAAGATCATGAACACTGAAGCTTTCTTT. Translating it yields CASRKIMNTEAFF.

As regards this clone: A junction boundary mismatches the germline segment, possibly from a read error. The CDR3 bases are TGCTCCTCCCATAGCGGCTCCTACGAGCAGTACTTC. Residues: CSSHSGSYEQYF. The chain joins TRBV28 to TRBJ2-7; maybe TRBD2 (6 bases). CDR3 size: 12 residues. Germline lookup yields CDR1 MDHEN and CDR2 SYDVKM.

The count of this clone is one. The gene calls are TRBV30 and TRBJ1-1; no clear D gene. This CDR3 has 13 amino acids. Germline assignment: CDR1 GTSNPN and CDR2 SVGIG (reference sequence). V was cut by 5 bases and J by 5 bases, with 15 bases left in between. The CDR3, as DNA: TGTGCCTGGGGTTTGGCAGGTCCGACTGAAGCTTTCTTT. It translates to CAWGLAGPTEAFF.

Concerning this clone itself: At one of its ends the junction is not consistent with the germline gene, which may arise from a read error. The chain uses TRBV11-3 and TRBJ2-1, with D perhaps matching TRBD1 or TRBD2 (5 bases each). Germline loops: CDR1 SGHNT, CDR2 YENEEA. CDR3 length: 16 amino acids. DNA of the CDR3: TGTGCCAGCAGCCTATCTCCGGGACCTACAGGAAATGGGCAGTTCTTC. It yields the protein CASSLSPGPTGNGQFF.

By sample share, this clone is medium-sized. The chain has TRBV6-1 and TRBJ1-2; tentatively, D is TRBD1 (5 bases). The length of the CDR3 is 14 residues. Germline V gene sequence: CDR1 MNHNS, CDR2 SASEGT. Between the trimmed V and J ends, which lost 2 bases and 5 bases, there was a span of 12 bases. CDR3 nucleotides: TGTGCCAGCAGTGAAATCCCGGGGCTTTATGGCTACACCTTC. Its protein is CASSEIPGLYGYTF.

The genes are TRBV6-5 and TRBJ1-2; D gene unclear. CDR3 length: 13 residues. V was trimmed by 2 bases and J by 2 bases, leaving 6 bases between them. Germline CDR1 reads MNHEY; CDR2 reads SVGAGI. The CDR3 is CASSYSLNYGYTF. In DNA, the CDR3 is TGTGCCAGCAGTTACAGCCTGAACTATGGCTACACCTTC.

This rearrangement joins TRBV19 to TRBJ2-7; TRBD2 agrees at 13 bases. The germline gives CDR1 LNHDA, CDR2 SQIVND (reference sequence). There are 16 residues in the CDR3. The trim removed 2 bases at V and 4 bases at J, leaving 5 bases unmatched. The CDR3 DNA follows: TGTGCCAGTAGTATACGGACTAGCGGGAGTCGGTACGAGCAGTACTTC. Translation: CASSIRTSGSRYEQYF.

The gene calls are TRBV7-9 and TRBJ2-5; 11 bases align to TRBD2. Germline V CDR1 and CDR2: SEHNR, FQNEAQ (reference sequence). With 4 bases clipped from V and 3 bases from J, the junction kept 1 base outside the gene matches. This CDR3 spans 14 amino acids. In nucleotides, the CDR3 is TGTGCCAGCAGCTGGGGACTAGCGGAAGAGACCCAGTACTTC. This translates into CASSWGLAEETQYF.

The chain has TRBV14 and TRBJ2-7, with no clear D. Germline V gene data show CDR1 as SGHDN and CDR2 as FVKESK. The CDR3 is 13 amino acids. Trimming took off 4 bases at V and 1 base at J, with 8 bases between the two ends. CDR3 sequence reads: CASSPQFSYEQYF. In nucleotides, the CDR3 is TGTGCCAGCAGCCCACAGTTTTCCTACGAGCAGTACTTC.

The chain uses TRBV9 and TRBJ2-3; no reliable D call. V shed 0 bases and J shed 9 bases, with 14 bases lying between them. Germline-derived CDR1 and CDR2 are SGDLS and YYNGEE. This CDR3 region has 14 residues. CDR3 in amino acids: CASSVEVQATTQYF. CDR3 sequence (DNA): TGTGCCAGCAGCGTAGAGGTGCAAGCGACCACGCAGTATTTT.

The rearrangement joins TRBV5-4 to TRBJ1-1; D might be TRBD1 (5 bases). This CDR3 spans 15 amino acids. Germline values: CDR1 SGHNT, CDR2 YYREEE (reference sequence). The V end lost 1 base, the J end lost 9 bases, and 19 bases lay between the germline ends. The CDR3 reads CASSLPGTTQAQAFF. Written as DNA, the CDR3 is TGTGCCAGCAGCTTGCCCGGGACCACCCAAGCGCAAGCTTTCTTT.

The chain has TRBV4-3 and TRBJ1-3; D uncertain. Germline CDR1 reads LGHNA; CDR2 reads YSLEER. Trimming took 0 bases from V and 0 from J, leaving 6 bases between them. The CDR3 consists of 15 residues. The CDR3 DNA sequence: TGCGCCAGCAGCCAAGAATCCAGCTCTGGAAACACCATATATTTT. Translating gives CASSQESSSGNTIYF.

The chain is built from TRBV11-2 and TRBJ2-5, with 8 bases aligning to TRBD2. This CDR3 comprises 16 residues. The germline gives CDR1 SGHAT, CDR2 FQNNGV. V dropped 5 bases and J dropped 5; count of bases not matched to a gene: 13. The CDR3 spells CASSPSGSGGRETQYF. CDR3 DNA sequence: TGTGCCAGCAGCCCCTCGGGAAGCGGGGGCAGGGAGACCCAGTACTTC.

The CDR3 loop reads CATSRDPRNGRGLVGSSYEQYF. The DNA of the CDR3 is TGTGCCACCAGCAGAGATCCCCGGAACGGCAGGGGGCTAGTGGGCTCCTCCTACGAGCAGTACTTC. J is TRBJ2-7 and V is TRBV15; 8 bases agree with TRBD1. This CDR3 contains 22 residues. Germline V lookup: CDR1 LNHNV, CDR2 YYDKDF (reference sequence). J lost 0 bases, V lost 0 bases, and 22 bases had no gene match.